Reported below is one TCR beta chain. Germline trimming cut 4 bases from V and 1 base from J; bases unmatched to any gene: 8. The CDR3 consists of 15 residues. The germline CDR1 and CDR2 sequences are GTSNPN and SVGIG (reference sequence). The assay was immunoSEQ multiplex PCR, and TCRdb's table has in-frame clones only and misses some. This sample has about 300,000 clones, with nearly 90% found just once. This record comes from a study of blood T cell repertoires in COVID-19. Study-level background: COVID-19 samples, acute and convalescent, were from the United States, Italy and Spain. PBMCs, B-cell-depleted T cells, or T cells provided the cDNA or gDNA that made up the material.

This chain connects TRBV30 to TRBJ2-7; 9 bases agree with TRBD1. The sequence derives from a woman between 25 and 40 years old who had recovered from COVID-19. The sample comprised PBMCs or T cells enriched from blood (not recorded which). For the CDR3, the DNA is TGTGCCTGGATCGGAACGGGACAGGGATCCTACGAGCAGTACTTC. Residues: CAWIGTGQGSYEQYF.